A single sample is the source of the 12 T cell receptor beta chains below, sequenced in a study of shared clonotypes between healthy human individuals. Assay: immunoSEQ multiplex PCR; the TCRdb copy retains only in-frame clones and omits some. The repertoire has about 2.2 million clones, roughly 93% of them found once; the top ten carry about 1.6%. In the naive CD8 group, cells lacked CD45RO and were positively selected for CCR7, so terminally differentiated effector memory CD45RA+ cells were left out. Sequencing was performed on naive CD8+ T cells from PBMCs. Receptors were obtained from a man between 18 and 29 years old in good health. Some clones in this sample may be carry-over from other donors' samples.

The gene calls are TRBV11-2 and TRBJ2-5; D is uncertain. The V gene lost 3 bases and the J gene lost 1 base, with 12 bases spanning the gap. This CDR3 spans 15 amino acids. Germline loops: CDR1 SGHAT, CDR2 FQNNGV. The CDR3 sequence is CASSFGLLAQETQYF. The CDR3 nucleotides read TGTGCCAGCAGCTTTGGCCTCCTCGCCCAAGAGACCCAGTACTTC.

This chain links TRBV6-5 with TRBJ1-1; D perhaps matches TRBD1 (6 bases). Germline V gene data show CDR1 as MNHEY and CDR2 as SVGAGI. V dropped 1 base and J dropped 4 bases, with 13 bases sitting between them. CDR3 length: 15 amino acids. The CDR3 DNA sequence: TGTGCCAGCAGTTACTACGGAGGGGGAATCACTGAAGCTTTCTTT. Residues: CASSYYGGGITEAFF.

The rearrangement joins TRBV7-6 to TRBJ1-2, with TRBD1 matching 7 bases. This CDR3 is 14 amino acids long. The V gene's germline CDR1 is SGHVS and CDR2 FNYEAQ. J lost 10 bases, V lost 4 bases, and 12 bases had no gene match. DNA of the CDR3: TGTGCCAGCAGCTCGATGGACAGGAGCGGAGACTACACCTTC. Its translation is CASSSMDRSGDYTF.

Turning to this clone: The sample has other DNA sequences that encode this CDR3 too. This chain joins TRBV27 and TRBJ2-1; D not resolved. Germline V gene data show CDR1 as MNHEY and CDR2 as SMNVEV (reference sequence). The CDR3 has 16 amino acids. Deletions cut 2 bases from V and 3 bases from J, with 14 bases between. As DNA, the CDR3 is TGTGCCAGCAGTTTAAGCCCCGGCCAGGTCTACAATGAGCAGTTCTTC. It yields the protein CASSLSPGQVYNEQFF.

The chain uses TRBV19 and TRBJ1-1, with a weak D call TRBD1 (5 bases). From germline, CDR1 is LNHDA and CDR2 SQIVND (reference sequence). Trimming removed 3 bases from V and 4 bases from J, with 18 bases in between. This CDR3 contains 16 residues. Here the CDR3 reads CASSITSWGPGTEAFF. CDR3 in DNA: TGTGCCAGTAGTATTACTTCATGGGGCCCGGGCACTGAAGCTTTCTTT. Looking up the rest from reference TRBV19 and TRBJ1-1 gives the full variable domain: DGGITQSPKYLFRKEGQNVTLSCEQNLNHDAMYWYRQDPGQGLRLIYYSQIVNDFQKGDIAEGYSVSREKKESFPLTVTSAQKNPTAFYLCASSITSWGPGTEAFFGQGTRLTVV.

The V call is TRBV10-2, the J call TRBJ1-3, with 7 bases fitting TRBD1. This CDR3 contains 14 residues. CDR1 and CDR2 from the germline V gene are WSHSY and SAAADI. The ends lost 5 bases at V and 4 bases at J; junction bases unmatched: 5. CDR3 sequence (DNA): TGCGCCAGCAGTTCGAGGGGGCGAGGAAACACCATATATTTT. Its protein is CASSSRGRGNTIYF.

This chain joins TRBV2 and TRBJ1-1; D is unresolved. The CDR3 sequence is 13 residues long. Per germline, CDR1 SNHLY and CDR2 FYNNEI. V was trimmed by 4 bases and J by 4 bases, leaving 10 bases between them. The chain's CDR3 is CASSGGFGTEAFF. The CDR3 region has the DNA TGTGCCAGCAGTGGGGGATTTGGCACTGAAGCTTTCTTT. The complete variable domain, with remaining parts taken from reference TRBV2 and TRBJ1-1, reads EPEVTQTPSHQVTQMGQEVILRCVPISNHLYFYWYRQILGQKVEFLVSFYNNEISEKSEIFDDQFSVERPDGSNFTLKIRSTKLEDSAMYFCASSGGFGTEAFFGQGTRLTVV.

The chain recombines TRBV27 with TRBJ1-2; D might be TRBD1 (6 bases). Germline CDR1 MNHEY, CDR2 SMNVEV (reference sequence). The CDR3 spans 16 residues. V was shortened by 0 bases and J by 2 bases, with 13 bases between the two germline ends. CDR3 loop: CASSLSSGTPNYGYTF. The CDR3 DNA is TGTGCCAGCAGTTTATCTTCCGGGACACCCAACTATGGCTACACCTTC.

The gene calls are TRBV10-2 and TRBJ1-5; TRBD1 aligns across 9 bases. Trimming took 6 bases from V and 3 from J; bases not matched to a gene: 0. Germline V CDR1 and CDR2: WSHSY, SAAADI. The CDR3 covers 13 residues. This CDR3 is CASRQGANQPQHF. CDR3 nucleotide sequence: TGCGCCAGCAGACAGGGGGCCAATCAGCCCCAGCATTTT.

This chain links TRBV28 with TRBJ2-7; D gene ambiguous. V was shortened by 5 bases and J by 6 bases, with 11 bases between the two germline ends. This CDR3 contains 12 residues. Per the germline V gene, CDR1 is MDHEN and CDR2 is SYDVKM. CDR3 sequence: CASSPSLGEQYF. The DNA for the CDR3 is TGTGCCAGCAGTCCCTCCCTAGGCGAGCAGTACTTC.

About this clone: The sample contains more than one DNA sequence encoding this CDR3. The gene calls are TRBV7-9 and TRBJ2-7; TRBD1 matches 11 bases. CDR3 length equals 15 residues. J lost 3 bases, V lost 5 bases, and 6 bases had no gene match. Per the germline V gene, CDR1 is SEHNR and CDR2 is FQNEAQ (reference sequence). DNA of the CDR3: TGTGCCAGCAGCCCCACCGGGACAGGGGGCTACGAGCAGTACTTC. This translates into CASSPTGTGGYEQYF. Looking up the rest from reference TRBV7-9 and TRBJ2-7 gives the full variable domain: DTGVSQNPRHKITKRGQNVTFRCDPISEHNRLYWYRQTLGQGPEFLTYFQNEAQLEKSRLLSDRFSAERPKGSFSTLEIQRTEQGDSAMYLCASSPTGTGGYEQYFGPGTRLTVT.

The chain uses TRBV19 and TRBJ2-7; TRBD2 is a possible D gene (5 bases). This CDR3 is built from 15 residues. With 7 bases removed from V and 1 base from J, the gap between germline ends came to 17 bases. CDR1 is LNHDA, CDR2 SQIVND, per germline (reference sequence). The CDR3 loop reads CASNSPGDGSYEQYF. The CDR3 DNA reads as TGTGCCAGTAATTCTCCCGGGGATGGGTCCTACGAGCAGTACTTC. The entire variable domain, with the rest obtained from reference TRBV19 and TRBJ2-7, is as follows: DGGITQSPKYLFRKEGQNVTLSCEQNLNHDAMYWYRQDPGQGLRLIYYSQIVNDFQKGDIAEGYSVSREKKESFPLTVTSAQKNPTAFYLCASNSPGDGSYEQYFGPGTRLTVT.